This T cell receptor (beta chain) comes out of a study of blood T cell repertoires in COVID-19. V dropped 1 base and J dropped 7; count of bases not matched to a gene: 9. The CDR3 has 16 amino acids. CDR1 is SGHVS and CDR2 is FQNEAQ in the germline V gene. Assay used: immunoSEQ multiplex PCR; TCRdb lists only in-frame clones, some missing. Of tens of thousands of clones in the sample, around 84% were seen once. The TCR sequence derives from a man aged 50 to 60 with acute or convalescent COVID-19. The V call is TRBV7-8, the J call TRBJ2-1; 8 nucleotides line up with TRBD2. The sequencing input was peripheral blood. The CDR3 sequence: CASSLGDSGALNEQFF. CDR3 coding DNA: TGTGCCAGCAGCTTAGGGGATAGCGGGGCTCTTAATGAGCAGTTCTTC.